These 11 T cell receptor beta chains came from one sample sequenced in a study of T cell responses to AZD1222 COVID-19 vaccine. Measured with immunoSEQ multiplex PCR; TCRdb has only the in-frame clones, and not every one. Of approximately 150,000 clones in the sample, just over 90% are singletons; the top ten hold 4.4%. The starting material was peripheral blood, obtained on day 0 of MenACWY control vaccination. The origin of the receptors is an adult in good health.

The chain recombines TRBV2 with TRBJ2-7; 7 bases are a match to TRBD1. The CDR3 loop spans 13 amino acids. V dropped 8 bases and J dropped 3; count of bases not matched to a gene: 7. CDR1 is SNHLY and CDR2 is FYNNEI in the germline V gene. CDR3 in amino acids: CASRRQGGYEQYF. The CDR3 DNA reads as TGTGCCAGCCGGAGACAGGGTGGCTACGAGCAGTACTTC.

The chain employs TRBV29-1 and TRBJ2-3; possibly TRBD1 for D (7 bases). Germline CDR1 reads SQVTM; CDR2 reads ANQGSEA. The CDR3 covers 13 residues. Between the trimmed V and J ends, which lost 7 bases and 4 bases, there was a span of 15 bases. In DNA, the CDR3 is TGCAGCGCGAACAGGGGAGGAGCAGATACGCAGTATTTT. Protein product: CSANRGGADTQYF.

V is TRBV6-4 and J is TRBJ1-1; 9 bases line up with TRBD1. This CDR3 is built from 15 residues. Germline V gene lookup returns CDR1 MRHNA and CDR2 SNTAGT. With V trimmed by 6 bases and J by 7 bases, 12 bases remained unmatched. CDR3 sequence reads: CASRANRGPRDEAFF. The CDR3 DNA follows: TGTGCCAGCAGGGCCAACAGGGGGCCGCGCGATGAAGCTTTCTTT.

The genes are TRBV28 and TRBJ1-2; 8 nucleotides line up with TRBD1. This CDR3 region has 13 residues. V lost 3 bases, J lost 6 bases, and 3 bases stayed unmatched. The germline gives CDR1 MDHEN, CDR2 SYDVKM. For the CDR3, the DNA is TGTGCCAGCAGTTTGCAGGGGGCGAATGGCTACACCTTC. This encodes CASSLQGANGYTF.

This rearrangement joins TRBV11-3 to TRBJ2-7; D is ambiguous. The CDR3 runs 13 residues. The germline CDR1 and CDR2 sequences are SGHNT and YENEEA. The ends were cut back, 6 bases at V and 1 base at J, with 10 bases in the middle. The CDR3: CASSNGVSYEQYF. The CDR3 DNA is TGTGCCAGCAGTAATGGGGTTTCCTACGAGCAGTACTTC.

The V call is TRBV29-1, the J call TRBJ2-6, with TRBD2 as a possible D gene (5 bases). The ends were cut back, 5 bases at V and 0 bases at J, with 8 bases in the middle. The CDR3 runs 14 residues. The germline V gene encodes CDR1 SQVTM and CDR2 ANQGSEA. DNA for the CDR3: TGCAGCGTTCTCGGACTCTCTGGGGCCAACGTCCTGACTTTC. Translation: CSVLGLSGANVLTF.

This chain joins TRBV5-1 and TRBJ2-2; 7 nucleotides align to TRBD2. This CDR3 region has 14 residues. V shed 3 bases, J shed 4 bases, and the junction held 3 bases outside the gene matches. From germline, CDR1 is SGHRS and CDR2 YFSETQ. The CDR3: CASSYSSGTGELFF. DNA of the CDR3: TGCGCCAGCAGCTATTCTAGCGGCACCGGGGAGCTGTTTTTT.

V usage is TRBV11-3 and J usage is TRBJ1-1; maybe TRBD1 (6 bases). Germline V gene lookup returns CDR1 SGHNT and CDR2 YENEEA. The CDR3 runs to 18 residues. V gave up 5 bases and J gave up 4 bases, with 26 bases separating them. CDR3 coding DNA: TGTGCCAGCAGCCCCGGCGTGAGCGGGACACCCCTCGGCACTGAAGCTTTCTTT. This gives the protein CASSPGVSGTPLGTEAFF.

This chain uses TRBV18 with TRBJ2-1; 7 bases are shared with TRBD1. Per germline, CDR1 KGHSH and CDR2 LQKENI. Germline trimming cut 2 bases from V and 4 bases from J; bases unmatched to any gene: 5. This CDR3 region has 15 residues. The CDR3 DNA is TGTGCCAGCTCACCAAGCGGACAGGTTTACAATGAGCAGTTCTTC. Translating gives CASSPSGQVYNEQFF. The whole variable domain, remainder taken from reference TRBV18 and TRBJ2-1, is NAGVMQNPRHLVRRRGQEARLRCSPMKGHSHVYWYRQLPEEGLKFMVYLQKENIIDESGMPKERFSAEFPKEGPSILRIQQVVRGDSAAYFCASSPSGQVYNEQFFGPGTRLTVL.

The chain recombines TRBV7-3 with TRBJ2-1, with D perhaps matching TRBD1 (6 bases). The CDR3 has 17 amino acids. Trimming removed 3 bases from V and 2 bases from J, with 17 bases in between. Per germline, CDR1 SGHTA and CDR2 FQGTGA. The CDR3 loop reads CASSFRPDRRTYNEQFF. The DNA of the CDR3 is TGTGCCAGCAGCTTTCGCCCCGACAGGCGTACCTACAATGAGCAGTTCTTC.

V gene TRBV19 combines with J gene TRBJ1-5, with 8 bases aligning to TRBD1. The CDR3 covers 16 residues. Germline CDR1 reads LNHDA; CDR2 reads SQIVND (reference sequence). V lost 5 bases and J lost 7; bases outside the gene matches: 13. In DNA form, the CDR3 reads TGTGCCAGTAGTCTGGGACAGGACTATCTCGGGCAGCCCCAGCATTTT. This sequence encodes CASSLGQDYLGQPQHF.